Below are 22 T cell receptor beta chains sequenced from a single sample in a study of blood T cell repertoires in COVID-19. The method was immunoSEQ multiplex PCR; TCRdb's version includes in-frame clones alone and lacks a portion of them. Here the sample spans 65,000 to 95,000 clones, around 83% being singletons. Sequences were obtained from peripheral blood. These TCRs come from a woman between 50 and 59 years old with acute or convalescent COVID-19.

The chain employs TRBV6-5 and TRBJ2-7, with a possible D match to TRBD2 (5 bases). The CDR3 covers 16 residues. Trimming shortened V by 0 bases and J by 0 bases, and 12 bases separated the two germline ends. The germline V gene has CDR1 MNHEY and CDR2 SVGAGI. The CDR3 nucleotides are TGTGCCAGCAGTTACTCCCCGCGGGCGAGCTCCTACGAGCAGTACTTC. It yields the protein CASSYSPRASSYEQYF.

A single count supports this clone. The V gene is TRBV7-2, the J gene TRBJ1-2; no reliable D call. Germline V CDR1 and CDR2: SGHTA, FQGNSA. The CDR3 has 11 amino acids. V lost 5 bases, J lost 10 bases, and 11 bases lay in between. CDR3 residues: CASSAEYLYTF. Here the CDR3 DNA reads TGTGCCAGCAGCGCGGAGTACCTCTACACCTTC. Full variable domain (missing parts from reference TRBV7-2 and TRBJ1-2): GAGVSQSPSNKVTEKGKDVELRCDPISGHTALYWYRQSLGQGLEFLIYFQGNSAPDKSGLPSDRFSAERTGGSVSTLTIQRTQQEDSAVYLCASSAEYLYTFGSGTRLTVV.

The chain employs TRBV27 and TRBJ1-6; TRBD1 aligns across 9 bases. Germline assignment: CDR1 MNHEY and CDR2 SMNVEV (reference sequence). The CDR3 runs to 14 residues. J was trimmed by 7 bases and V by 5 bases; bases with no gene match: 3. The CDR3 bases are TGTGCCAGCAGTCGACAGGGGGTGAATTCACCCCTCCACTTT. Translation: CASSRQGVNSPLHF.

The chain couples TRBV29-1 to TRBJ2-3; TRBD2 is a possible D gene (5 bases). Trimming took 3 bases from V and 6 from J, leaving 13 bases between them. The CDR3 extends over 13 amino acids. Germline CDR1 is SQVTM and CDR2 is ANQGSEA. The CDR3 spells CSVDDGLPDTQYF. CDR3 nucleotide sequence: TGCAGCGTTGATGACGGACTCCCGGATACGCAGTATTTT.

The DNA of the CDR3 is TGTGCCATCAGTGTTAGGGAGGGGGGAGCCGGGGAGCTGTTTTTT. It translates to CAISVREGGAGELFF. The chain joins TRBV10-3 to TRBJ2-2; possible D gene TRBD2, 7 bases. The CDR3 is 15 residues long. The germline V gene has CDR1 ENHRY and CDR2 SYGVKD. V was clipped by 4 bases and J by 6 bases, with 15 bases between them.

The J gene is TRBJ2-7, the V gene TRBV7-9; D not certain. Germline CDR1 and CDR2: SEHNR and FQNEAQ (reference sequence). Between the trimmed V and J ends, which lost 3 bases and 3 bases, there was a span of 9 bases. The CDR3 contains 13 residues. The CDR3 is CASSFFLGYEQYF. CDR3 nucleotide sequence: TGTGCCAGCAGCTTCTTTCTCGGCTACGAGCAGTACTTC. The whole variable domain, filled in from reference TRBV7-9 and TRBJ2-7, reads DTGVSQNPRHKITKRGQNVTFRCDPISEHNRLYWYRQTLGQGPEFLTYFQNEAQLEKSRLLSDRFSAERPKGSFSTLEIQRTEQGDSAMYLCASSFFLGYEQYFGPGTRLTVT.

The chain links TRBV3-1 (or the pseudogene TRBV3-2) to TRBJ1-1; TRBD1 is a possible D gene (5 bases). Trimming removed 1 base at V and 0 bases at J, with 15 bases between. The CDR3 consists of 17 residues. Germline lookup yields CDR1 LGHDT and CDR2 YNNKEL (reference sequence). The chain's CDR3 is CASSQAKTGFMNTEAFF. The CDR3 nucleotides are TGTGCCAGCAGCCAAGCAAAAACAGGATTCATGAACACTGAAGCTTTCTTT.

For the CDR3, the DNA is TGTGCCAGCAGTGACTCGACTAGCGGGGTGGATACGCAGTATTTT. Amino acids: CASSDSTSGVDTQYF. The chain couples TRBV6-4 to TRBJ2-3; TRBD2 matches 11 bases. With 0 bases clipped from V and 6 bases from J, the junction kept 2 bases outside the gene matches. The CDR3 has 15 amino acids. Germline V CDR1 and CDR2: MRHNA, SNTAGT.

The gene calls are TRBV30 and TRBJ1-4; D might be TRBD1 (6 bases). CDR1 is GTSNPN, CDR2 SVGIG, per germline (reference sequence). CDR3 length: 15 residues. Trimming pared 4 bases from V and 4 bases from J, leaving 16 bases between. This CDR3 is CAWKTGWGGNEKLFF. The CDR3 DNA sequence: TGTGCCTGGAAAACAGGGTGGGGGGGTAATGAAAAACTGTTTTTT.

V usage is TRBV7-2 and J usage is TRBJ2-7; D is possibly TRBD2 (6 bases). The CDR3 is 15 amino acids. Germline V lookup: CDR1 SGHTA, CDR2 FQGNSA. V lost 2 bases, J lost 3 bases, and 14 bases lay in between. The CDR3 coding sequence is TGTGCCAGCAGCTTAAGCGGGTCTGCCCTCTACGAGCAGTACTTC. The encoded protein is CASSLSGSALYEQYF.

The genes are TRBV5-1 and TRBJ2-7, with 7 bases fitting TRBD2. V was clipped by 0 bases and J by 0 bases; unmatched bases: 3. The CDR3 has 15 amino acids. The germline V gene encodes CDR1 SGHRS and CDR2 YFSETQ. CDR3 bases: TGCGCCAGCAGCTTGGGTTCTAGCGGCTCCTACGAGCAGTACTTC. Translated, it gives CASSLGSSGSYEQYF.

The chain carries TRBV11-2 and TRBJ2-5, with TRBD1 matching 7 bases. This CDR3 region has 14 residues. With 4 bases clipped from V and 9 bases from J, the junction kept 11 bases outside the gene matches. Germline CDR1 reads SGHAT; CDR2 reads FQNNGV. As DNA, the CDR3 is TGTGCCAGCAGCTCGCCGGGACAGCTGGGGGCCCAGTACTTC. This translates into CASSSPGQLGAQYF.

The gene calls are TRBV7-2 and TRBJ2-5; no clear D gene. The ends were cut back, 3 bases at V and 3 bases at J, with 2 bases in the middle. Germline CDR1 and CDR2: SGHTA and FQGNSA. The CDR3 is 11 amino acids. The CDR3 spells CASSFKETQYF. The CDR3 coding sequence is TGTGCCAGCAGCTTCAAAGAGACCCAGTACTTC.

The genes are TRBV15 and TRBJ2-1; D call uncertain. Trimming cost V 1 base and J 4 bases, with 5 bases left between them. CDR1 and CDR2 (germline): LNHNV, YYDKDF (reference sequence). The CDR3 runs to 13 residues. The CDR3 is CATSRGRYNEQFF. The CDR3 DNA follows: TGTGCCACCAGCAGAGGGAGATACAATGAGCAGTTCTTC.

The chain carries TRBV2 and TRBJ2-2, with 8 bases matching TRBD1. Germline V gene sequence: CDR1 SNHLY, CDR2 FYNNEI. This CDR3 spans 14 amino acids. The V segment lost 5 bases and the J segment 5 bases; nucleotides outside the gene matches: 4. The CDR3 loop is CASSPGGYTGELFF. CDR3 bases: TGTGCCAGCAGTCCAGGGGGCTATACCGGGGAGCTGTTTTTT.

The chain has TRBV14 and TRBJ2-7; D gene uncertain. With 0 bases removed from V and 3 bases from J, the gap between germline ends came to 3 bases. CDR1 is SGHDN, CDR2 FVKESK, per germline. The CDR3 sequence is 12 residues long. The CDR3 here is CASSQDIYEQYF. The CDR3, as DNA: TGTGCCAGCAGCCAAGATATCTACGAGCAGTACTTC.

V is TRBV7-2 and J is TRBJ2-2; no clear D. CDR1 and CDR2 from the germline V gene are SGHTA and FQGNSA. CDR3 length: 18 residues. With 1 base removed from V and 3 bases from J, the gap between germline ends came to 18 bases. The CDR3: CASSLVPRFSSDTGELFF. The CDR3 bases are TGTGCCAGCAGCTTAGTGCCTAGATTTAGTTCTGACACCGGGGAGCTGTTTTTT.

The V call is TRBV12-5, the J call TRBJ2-7; the D is unclear. The CDR3 has 12 amino acids. Germline V gene sequence: CDR1 LGHNT, CDR2 FRNRAP. V shed 3 bases and J shed 6 bases, with 9 bases lying between them. Here the CDR3 reads CASGLGSGEQYF. CDR3 sequence (DNA): TGTGCTAGTGGTTTAGGTTCGGGCGAGCAGTACTTC.

V is TRBV5-8 and J is TRBJ1-5; D may be TRBD1 (5 bases). This CDR3 is 17 amino acids long. With 2 bases removed from V and 7 bases from J, the gap between germline ends came to 22 bases. CDR1 SGHTS and CDR2 YDEGEE come from the germline V gene. CDR3 protein: CASSFGRAWGPLQPQHF. CDR3 bases: TGTGCCAGCAGCTTCGGCAGGGCCTGGGGCCCATTGCAGCCCCAGCATTTT.

This chain uses TRBV7-9 with TRBJ1-6; 11 bases agree with TRBD1. Germline V gene lookup returns CDR1 SEHNR and CDR2 FQNEAQ (reference sequence). The V segment lost 0 bases and the J segment 12 bases; nucleotides outside the gene matches: 7. This CDR3 region has 16 residues. The CDR3 region has the DNA TGTGCCAGCAGCTTAGCCGGACAGGGGGCTGTTCGACCCCTCCACTTT. Its translation is CASSLAGQGAVRPLHF.

The chain couples TRBV6-2 or TRBV6-3 to TRBJ2-7; D might be TRBD2 (6 bases). Trimming left V 2 bases short and J 0 bases short, with 8 bases between. Germline V CDR1 and CDR2: MNHEY, SVGEGT. The CDR3 contains 14 residues. Here the CDR3 DNA reads TGTGCCAGCAGTTACCCGGACTACTCCTACGAGCAGTACTTC. Amino acids: CASSYPDYSYEQYF.

The chain uses TRBV7-9 and TRBJ1-5; D not certain. Germline loops: CDR1 SEHNR, CDR2 FQNEAQ (reference sequence). The germline V and J ends were trimmed by 0 bases and 7 bases, with 7 bases remaining between them. The CDR3 sequence is 13 residues long. The CDR3 coding sequence is TGTGCCAGCAGCTTAGCTGCGAACCAGCCCCAGCATTTT. Amino acids: CASSLAANQPQHF.